This passage covers 23 T cell receptor beta chains from one sample sequenced in a study of OX40 agonist ivuxolimab in advanced cancers. Only in-frame clones appear in the TCRdb table, and some are missing; sequencing was by immunoSEQ multiplex PCR. The sample lists 77,000 or so clones; over 80% were seen once. The sample consisted of CD4+ or CD8+ T cells sorted from blood, taken in a trial of the OX40 agonist ivuxolimab. These TCRs come from an adult with an advanced solid tumor such as melanoma, head and neck, liver or kidney cancer.

V and J are TRBV27 and TRBJ1-2, with a possible D match to TRBD1 (5 bases). Trimming took off 8 bases at V and 5 bases at J, with 12 bases between the two ends. Germline V gene lookup returns CDR1 MNHEY and CDR2 SMNVEV (reference sequence). The CDR3 sequence is 12 residues long. CDR3 nucleotide sequence: TGTGCCAGCTCCGGGACGGGTTATGGCTACACCTTC. Translated: CASSGTGYGYTF.

The table lists this clone with a few counts. The chain joins TRBV11-3 to TRBJ2-3, with 7 bases fitting TRBD2. The V segment lost 2 bases and the J segment 4 bases; nucleotides outside the gene matches: 3. The CDR3 spans 14 residues. Germline CDR1 SGHNT, CDR2 YENEEA. The CDR3 nucleotides read TGTGCCAGCAGCTTATCGGCGGGGGCAGATACGCAGTATTTT. Amino acids: CASSLSAGADTQYF.

The chain combines TRBV6-6 with TRBJ1-3; 8 positions match TRBD1. V gave up 10 bases and J gave up 3 bases; unmatched junction bases: 8. This CDR3 contains 14 residues. From germline, CDR1 is MNHNY and CDR2 SVGAGI (reference sequence). CDR3 sequence reads: CATQGANIGNTIYF. CDR3 DNA: TGTGCCACCCAGGGGGCGAATATTGGAAACACCATATATTTT.

This clone was seen a handful of times. The chain carries TRBV6-1 and TRBJ1-5; the D gene is possibly TRBD1 (5 bases). Germline loops: CDR1 MNHNS, CDR2 SASEGT. V was pared by 6 bases and J by 2 bases, with 8 bases between. This CDR3 contains 13 residues. The CDR3 reads CASSQQGNQPQHF. The CDR3 coding sequence is TGTGCCAGCAGCCAACAGGGCAATCAGCCCCAGCATTTT.

The chain joins TRBV11-3 to TRBJ2-2; the D gene could be TRBD1 or TRBD2 (5 bases each). This CDR3 has 15 amino acids. Per the germline V gene, CDR1 is SGHNT and CDR2 is YENEEA. The ends were cut back, 2 bases at V and 7 bases at J, with 14 bases in the middle. In DNA, the CDR3 is TGTGCCAGCAGCTTATCTAGGGGCGCGGGCGGGGAGCTGTTTTTT. This gives the protein CASSLSRGAGGELFF. Full variable domain (outside the CDR3, taken from reference TRBV11-3 and TRBJ2-2): EAGVVQSPRYKIIEKKQPVAFWCNPISGHNTLYWYLQNLGQGPELLIRYENEEAVDDSQLPKDRFSAERLKGVDSTLKIQPAELGDSAVYLCASSLSRGAGGELFFGEGSRLTVL.

V usage is TRBV5-1 and J usage is TRBJ2-5; 7 nucleotides agree with TRBD2. After removal of 6 bases from V and 2 bases from J, the junction contained 7 bases not matched to a gene. The CDR3 length is 14 residues. CDR1 and CDR2 (germline): SGHRS, YFSETQ. CDR3 region: CASNKGLLQETQYF. CDR3 DNA: TGCGCCAGCAATAAGGGACTACTTCAAGAGACCCAGTACTTC.

V gene TRBV28 combines with J gene TRBJ2-7; 8 bases are shared with TRBD1. The CDR3 extends over 13 amino acids. Trimming cost V 6 bases and J 3 bases; bases outside gene matches: 4. Germline CDR1 and CDR2: MDHEN and SYDVKM. The CDR3 DNA sequence: TGTGCCAGCAGGGCACAGGGGGGCTACGAGCAGTACTTC. It codes for CASRAQGGYEQYF.

CDR3 sequence reads: CATSGRGRAVDTQYF. CDR3 sequence (DNA): TGTGCCACCAGCGGACGCGGGAGGGCGGTAGATACGCAGTATTTT. The rearrangement uses TRBV15 and TRBJ2-3; 9 bases line up with TRBD2. With V trimmed by 5 bases and J by 5 bases, 8 bases remained unmatched. Germline assignment: CDR1 LNHNV and CDR2 YYDKDF (reference sequence). The CDR3 runs to 15 residues.

The rearrangement joins TRBV7-7 to TRBJ2-5; D may be TRBD1 (5 bases). The V gene lost 1 base and the J gene lost 5 bases, with 14 bases spanning the gap. The CDR3 runs to 15 residues. The germline V gene has CDR1 SSHAT and CDR2 FNYEAQ (reference sequence). In nucleotides, the CDR3 is TGTGCCAGCAGCTTAGGATTAAGTGGGGCGGAGACCCAGTACTTC. Encoded protein: CASSLGLSGAETQYF. Full variable domain (remainder filled in from reference TRBV7-7 and TRBJ2-5): GAGVSQSPRYKVTKRGQDVTLRCDPISSHATLYWYQQALGQGPEFLTYFNYEAQPDKSGLPSDRFSAERPEGSISTLTIQRTEQRDSAMYRCASSLGLSGAETQYFGPGTRLLVL.

This clone has just one count. The chain is built from TRBV5-6 and TRBJ1-2; weak D call: TRBD1 (5 bases). The CDR3 has 12 residues. The V gene's germline CDR1 is SGHDT and CDR2 YYEEEE. V dropped 1 base and J dropped 8 bases, with 9 bases sitting between them. The CDR3 nucleotides read TGTGCCAGCAGCTTGCGACAGATGGGCTACACCTTC. It specifies CASSLRQMGYTF.

This clone was detected a few times. The chain has TRBV14 and TRBJ1-2; 9 positions match TRBD1. V lost 0 bases and J lost 8; bases outside the gene matches: 13. The CDR3 length is 17 residues. Germline CDR1 is SGHDN and CDR2 is FVKESK. The CDR3 DNA is TGTGCCAGCAGCCAAGATCTCCTTCGGACAGGGGCCCGGGGCTACACCTTC. As protein: CASSQDLLRTGARGYTF.

This clone was found a few times. The V gene is TRBV6-1, the J gene TRBJ2-1; 14 bases line up with TRBD2. Germline values: CDR1 MNHNS, CDR2 SASEGT. The CDR3 sequence is 13 residues long. The junction had 5 bases not matched to a gene; V was cut back by 6 bases and J by 13 bases. The CDR3 DNA reads TGTGCCAGCAGGGAGACTAGCGGGAGGGGTCAGTTCTTC. This sequence encodes CASRETSGRGQFF.

The chain uses TRBV7-8 and TRBJ2-1; maybe TRBD1 (6 bases). The CDR3 spans 16 residues. V lost 4 bases and J 2 bases, leaving 15 bases between the germline ends. Germline-derived CDR1 and CDR2 are SGHVS and FQNEAQ. The CDR3: CASSSGTRNTYNEQFF. The CDR3 DNA follows: TGTGCCAGCAGCTCCGGGACAAGGAATACCTACAATGAGCAGTTCTTC.

The chain combines TRBV7-2 with TRBJ1-1; possible D gene TRBD1, 6 bases. The CDR3 extends over 15 amino acids. V was shortened by 1 base and J by 4 bases, with 13 bases between the two germline ends. Germline values: CDR1 SGHTA, CDR2 FQGNSA. For the CDR3, the DNA is TGTGCCAGCAGCTTAGTTCCAGGGGTGGCCACTGAAGCTTTCTTT. Amino acid sequence: CASSLVPGVATEAFF.

The rearrangement links TRBV7-9 to TRBJ2-2, with D possibly TRBD2 on 6 matching bases. The germline CDR1 and CDR2 sequences are SEHNR and FQNEAQ (reference sequence). The CDR3 spans 16 residues. Deletions cut 10 bases from V and 2 bases from J, with 20 bases between. The CDR3 loop is CATGRYGGLNTGELFF. The CDR3 bases are TGTGCCACCGGGAGATACGGAGGGCTAAACACCGGGGAGCTGTTTTTT.

V and J are TRBV5-1 and TRBJ2-1, with 10 bases aligning to TRBD2. The CDR3 runs to 16 residues. Germline CDR1 reads SGHRS; CDR2 reads YFSETQ. The trim removed 0 bases at V and 4 bases at J, leaving 4 bases unmatched. DNA for the CDR3: TGCGCCAGCAGCTTGGGGCATAGCGGGGGGTACAATGAGCAGTTCTTC. Its protein is CASSLGHSGGYNEQFF.

This chain joins TRBV18 and TRBJ2-1, with 8 positions matching TRBD1. V was pared by 5 bases and J by 5 bases, with 5 bases of the junction left unmatched. This CDR3 is 14 amino acids long. Germline lookup yields CDR1 KGHSH and CDR2 LQKENI. DNA of the CDR3: TGTGCCAGCTCAATTGGACAGGGAAACAATGAGCAGTTCTTC. It encodes CASSIGQGNNEQFF.

The J gene is TRBJ1-6, the V gene TRBV19, with D perhaps matching TRBD1 (6 bases). CDR1 is LNHDA and CDR2 is SQIVND in the germline V gene (reference sequence). The CDR3 loop spans 16 amino acids. Deletions cut 5 bases from V and 7 bases from J, with 18 bases between. CDR3 bases: TGTGCCAGTAGTCCTCATGGGGGCAGGGTCAATTCACCCCTCCACTTT. This translates into CASSPHGGRVNSPLHF.

This CDR3 reads CASSPPGLANDEQYF. The CDR3, as DNA: TGTGCCAGCTCACCGCCGGGACTAGCTAACGACGAGCAGTACTTC. The chain carries TRBV18 and TRBJ2-7; 9 nucleotides agree with TRBD2. CDR1 and CDR2 from the germline V gene are KGHSH and LQKENI. After removal of 3 bases from V and 5 bases from J, the junction contained 8 bases not matched to a gene. The CDR3 is 15 amino acids. Drawing the rest from reference TRBV18 and TRBJ2-7, the complete variable domain is NAGVMQNPRHLVRRRGQEARLRCSPMKGHSHVYWYRQLPEEGLKFMVYLQKENIIDESGMPKERFSAEFPKEGPSILRIQQVVRGDSAAYFCASSPPGLANDEQYFGPGTRLTVT.

This chain links TRBV6-5 with TRBJ2-7; 7 bases agree with TRBD1. The CDR3 sequence is 14 residues long. Germline-derived CDR1 and CDR2 are MNHEY and SVGAGI. V was clipped by 6 bases and J by 4 bases; unmatched bases: 9. The CDR3 is CASSRGTVRYEQYF. The CDR3 DNA reads TGTGCCAGCAGCCGAGGGACAGTTAGATACGAGCAGTACTTC.

This clone was recorded a few times. The chain is built from TRBV2 and TRBJ1-5; weak D call: TRBD1 (6 bases). Germline V gene sequence: CDR1 SNHLY, CDR2 FYNNEI. Trimming shortened V by 5 bases and J by 3 bases, and 8 bases separated the two germline ends. This CDR3 region has 13 residues. The CDR3 DNA follows: TGTGCCAGCAGTCGGGACAACAATCAGCCCCAGCATTTT. This codes for CASSRDNNQPQHF. Supplemented by reference TRBV2 and TRBJ1-5, the full variable domain reads EPEVTQTPSHQVTQMGQEVILRCVPISNHLYFYWYRQILGQKVEFLVSFYNNEISEKSEIFDDQFSVERPDGSNFTLKIRSTKLEDSAMYFCASSRDNNQPQHFGDGTRLSIL.

This clone was observed a single time. The V call is TRBV29-1, the J call TRBJ2-3, with 9 bases that match TRBD2. This CDR3 contains 14 residues. CDR1 is SQVTM, CDR2 ANQGSEA, per germline. Trimming removed 4 bases from V and 5 bases from J; junction bases left unmatched: 7. In DNA, the CDR3 is TGCAGCGTTGGGGGCGGGAGGGATGGAGATACGCAGTATTTT. As protein: CSVGGGRDGDTQYF.

V gene TRBV5-1 combines with J gene TRBJ2-2; D is uncertain. The CDR3 is 14 residues long. Germline-derived CDR1 and CDR2 are SGHRS and YFSETQ. V lost 6 bases and J lost 4, with 13 bases in between. The CDR3, as DNA: TGCGCCAGCACGCTCCAGGTGGGCACCGGGGAGCTGTTTTTT. Translated: CASTLQVGTGELFF.